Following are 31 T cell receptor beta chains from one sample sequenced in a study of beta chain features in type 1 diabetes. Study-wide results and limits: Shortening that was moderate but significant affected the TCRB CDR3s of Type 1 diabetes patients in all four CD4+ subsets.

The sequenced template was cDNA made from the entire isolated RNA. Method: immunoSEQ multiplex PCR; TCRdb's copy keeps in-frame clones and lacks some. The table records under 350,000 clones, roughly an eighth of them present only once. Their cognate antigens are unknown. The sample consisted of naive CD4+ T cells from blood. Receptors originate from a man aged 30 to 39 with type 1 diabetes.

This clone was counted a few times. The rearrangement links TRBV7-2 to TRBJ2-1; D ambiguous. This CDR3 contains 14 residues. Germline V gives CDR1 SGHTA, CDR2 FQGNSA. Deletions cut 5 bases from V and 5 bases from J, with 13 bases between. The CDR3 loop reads CASSHQGGDNEQFF. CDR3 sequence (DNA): TGTGCCAGCAGCCACCAAGGCGGAGACAATGAGCAGTTCTTC.

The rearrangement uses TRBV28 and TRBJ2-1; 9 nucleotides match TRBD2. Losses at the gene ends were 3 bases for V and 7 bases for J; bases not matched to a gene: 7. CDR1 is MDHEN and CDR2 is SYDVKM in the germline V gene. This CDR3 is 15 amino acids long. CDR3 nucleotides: TGTGCCAGCAGTTTCGGGCGGGAGGGGTGGAATGAGCAGTTCTTC. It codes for CASSFGREGWNEQFF. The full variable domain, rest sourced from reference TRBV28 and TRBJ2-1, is DVKVTQSSRYLVKRTGEKVFLECVQDMDHENMFWYRQDPGLGLRLIYFSYDVKMKEKGDIPEGYSVSREKKERFSLILESASTNQTSMYLCASSFGREGWNEQFFGPGTRLTVL.

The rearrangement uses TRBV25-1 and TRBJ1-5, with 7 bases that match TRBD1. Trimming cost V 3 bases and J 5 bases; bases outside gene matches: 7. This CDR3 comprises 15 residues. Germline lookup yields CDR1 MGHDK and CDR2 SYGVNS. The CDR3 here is CASSDPRQGDQPQHF. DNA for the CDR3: TGTGCCAGCAGTGACCCTCGGCAGGGGGATCAGCCCCAGCATTTT.

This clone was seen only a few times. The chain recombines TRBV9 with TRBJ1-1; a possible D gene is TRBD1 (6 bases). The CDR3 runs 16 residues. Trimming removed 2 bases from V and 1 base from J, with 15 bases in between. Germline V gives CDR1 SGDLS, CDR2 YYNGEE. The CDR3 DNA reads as TGTGCCAGCAGCGTGGGAATCGGACAGCCGAACACTGAAGCTTTCTTT. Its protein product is CASSVGIGQPNTEAFF.

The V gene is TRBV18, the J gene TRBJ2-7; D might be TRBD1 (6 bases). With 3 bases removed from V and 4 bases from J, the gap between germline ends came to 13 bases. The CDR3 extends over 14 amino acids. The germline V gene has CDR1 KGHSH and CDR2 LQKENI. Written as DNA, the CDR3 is TGTGCCAGCTCACCGACCGGGACACCTTACGAGCAGTACTTC. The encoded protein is CASSPTGTPYEQYF. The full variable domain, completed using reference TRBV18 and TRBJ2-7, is NAGVMQNPRHLVRRRGQEARLRCSPMKGHSHVYWYRQLPEEGLKFMVYLQKENIIDESGMPKERFSAEFPKEGPSILRIQQVVRGDSAAYFCASSPTGTPYEQYFGPGTRLTVT.

The CDR3 region has the DNA TGCGCCAGCAGCCAAGATTCTCCAGGGCAGCCCCAGCATTTT. It codes for CASSQDSPGQPQHF. The genes are TRBV4-1 and TRBJ1-5, with D perhaps matching TRBD1 (5 bases). The V and J ends lost 0 bases and 7 bases respectively, with 10 bases between them. The CDR3 sequence is 14 residues long. In germline, CDR1 is MGHRA, CDR2 YSYEKL.

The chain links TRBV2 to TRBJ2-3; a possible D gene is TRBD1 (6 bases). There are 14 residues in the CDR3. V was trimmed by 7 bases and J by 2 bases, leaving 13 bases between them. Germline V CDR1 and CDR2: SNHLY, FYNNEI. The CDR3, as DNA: TGTGCCAGCATCCCGACAGGCTACACAGATACGCAGTATTTT. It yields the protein CASIPTGYTDTQYF.

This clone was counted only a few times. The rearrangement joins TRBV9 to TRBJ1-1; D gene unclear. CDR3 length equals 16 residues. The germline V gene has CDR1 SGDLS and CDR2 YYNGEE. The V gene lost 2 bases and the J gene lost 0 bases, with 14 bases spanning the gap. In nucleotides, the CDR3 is TGTGCCAGCAGCGTCCGCGGAGACCCTATGAACACTGAAGCTTTCTTT. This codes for CASSVRGDPMNTEAFF.

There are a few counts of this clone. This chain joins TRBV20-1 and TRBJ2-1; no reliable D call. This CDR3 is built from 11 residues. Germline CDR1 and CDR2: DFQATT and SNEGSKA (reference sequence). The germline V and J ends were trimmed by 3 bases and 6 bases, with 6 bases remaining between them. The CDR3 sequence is CSASNPNEQFF. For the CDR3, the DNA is TGCAGTGCTAGTAATCCCAATGAGCAGTTCTTC.

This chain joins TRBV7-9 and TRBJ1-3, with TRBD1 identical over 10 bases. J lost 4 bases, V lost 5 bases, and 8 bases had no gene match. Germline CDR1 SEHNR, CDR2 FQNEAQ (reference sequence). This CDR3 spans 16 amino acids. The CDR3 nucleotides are TGTGCCAGCAGCGATACCGGGACAGGGGACGGAAACACCATATATTTT. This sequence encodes CASSDTGTGDGNTIYF. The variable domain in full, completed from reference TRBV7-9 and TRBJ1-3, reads DTGVSQNPRHKITKRGQNVTFRCDPISEHNRLYWYRQTLGQGPEFLTYFQNEAQLEKSRLLSDRFSAERPKGSFSTLEIQRTEQGDSAMYLCASSDTGTGDGNTIYFGEGSWLTVV.

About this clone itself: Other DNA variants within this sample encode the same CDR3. The CDR3 reads CAWTLGQGAYEQYF. CDR3 DNA sequence: TGTGCCTGGACCCTCGGACAGGGGGCTTACGAGCAGTACTTC. The chain combines TRBV30 with TRBJ2-7; 11 bases map to TRBD1. With V trimmed by 4 bases and J by 4 bases, 6 bases remained unmatched. The CDR3 has 14 amino acids. In germline, CDR1 is GTSNPN, CDR2 SVGIG (reference sequence).

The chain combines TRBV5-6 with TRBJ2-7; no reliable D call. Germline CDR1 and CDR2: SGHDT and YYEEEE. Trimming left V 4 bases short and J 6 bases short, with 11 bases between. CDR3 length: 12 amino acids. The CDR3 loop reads CASSLDMGEQYF. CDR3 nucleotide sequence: TGTGCCAGCAGCCTCGACATGGGCGAGCAGTACTTC.

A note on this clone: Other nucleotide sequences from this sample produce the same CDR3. CDR3 sequence (DNA): TGTGCCAGCAGCGTTGGGACGGGAGGCACAGATACGCAGTATTTT. The encoded protein is CASSVGTGGTDTQYF. This chain links TRBV9 with TRBJ2-3; D is possibly TRBD2 (6 bases). CDR1 and CDR2 (germline): SGDLS, YYNGEE. CDR3 length: 15 residues. With 2 bases removed from V and 1 base from J, the gap between germline ends came to 11 bases.

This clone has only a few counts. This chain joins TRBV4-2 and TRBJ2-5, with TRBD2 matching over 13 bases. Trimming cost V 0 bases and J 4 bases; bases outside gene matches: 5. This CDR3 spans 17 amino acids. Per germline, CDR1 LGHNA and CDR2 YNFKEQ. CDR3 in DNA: TGTGCCAGCAGCCAAGATCGAACTAGCGGGAGGGGAGAGACCCAGTACTTC. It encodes CASSQDRTSGRGETQYF.

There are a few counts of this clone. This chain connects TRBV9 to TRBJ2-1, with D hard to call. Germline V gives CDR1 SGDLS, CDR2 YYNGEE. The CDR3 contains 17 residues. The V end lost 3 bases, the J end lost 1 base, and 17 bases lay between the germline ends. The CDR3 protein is CASSALLSSGSYNEQFF. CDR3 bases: TGTGCCAGCAGCGCACTCCTCAGCTCCGGGTCCTACAATGAGCAGTTCTTC. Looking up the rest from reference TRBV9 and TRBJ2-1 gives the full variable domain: DSGVTQTPKHLITATGQRVTLRCSPRSGDLSVYWYQQSLDQGLQFLIQYYNGEERAKGNILERFSAQQFPDLHSELNLSSLELGDSALYFCASSALLSSGSYNEQFFGPGTRLTVL.

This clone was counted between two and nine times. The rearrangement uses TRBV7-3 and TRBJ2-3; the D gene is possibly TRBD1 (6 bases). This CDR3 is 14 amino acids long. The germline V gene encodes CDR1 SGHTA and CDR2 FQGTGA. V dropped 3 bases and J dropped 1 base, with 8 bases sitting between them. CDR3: CASSFGQRTDTQYF. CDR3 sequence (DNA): TGTGCCAGCAGCTTTGGACAGCGCACAGATACGCAGTATTTT.

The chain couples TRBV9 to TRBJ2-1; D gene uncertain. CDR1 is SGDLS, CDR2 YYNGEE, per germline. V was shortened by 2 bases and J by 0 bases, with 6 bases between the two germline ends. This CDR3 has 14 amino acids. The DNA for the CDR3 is TGTGCCAGCAGCGTCTCGAGCTCCTACAATGAGCAGTTCTTC. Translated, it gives CASSVSSSYNEQFF.

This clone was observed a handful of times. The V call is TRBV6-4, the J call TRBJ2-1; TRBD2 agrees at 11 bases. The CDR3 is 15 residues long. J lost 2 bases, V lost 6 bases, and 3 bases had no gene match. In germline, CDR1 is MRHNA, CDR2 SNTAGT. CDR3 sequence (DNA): TGTGCCAGCAGGGAGGGACTAGCGGCCTACAATGAGCAGTTCTTC. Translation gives CASREGLAAYNEQFF.

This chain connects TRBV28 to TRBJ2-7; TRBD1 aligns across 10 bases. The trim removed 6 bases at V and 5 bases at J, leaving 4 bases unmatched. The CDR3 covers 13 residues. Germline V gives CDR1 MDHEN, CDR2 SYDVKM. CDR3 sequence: CASRTGTGDEQYF. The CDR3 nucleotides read TGTGCCAGCAGGACCGGGACAGGGGACGAGCAGTACTTC.

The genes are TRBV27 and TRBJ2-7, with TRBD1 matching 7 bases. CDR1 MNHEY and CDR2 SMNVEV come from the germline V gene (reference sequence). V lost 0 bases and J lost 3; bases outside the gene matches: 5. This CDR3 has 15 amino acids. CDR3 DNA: TGTGCCAGCAGTTTATCTTGGACAGGCAACTACGAGCAGTACTTC. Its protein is CASSLSWTGNYEQYF.

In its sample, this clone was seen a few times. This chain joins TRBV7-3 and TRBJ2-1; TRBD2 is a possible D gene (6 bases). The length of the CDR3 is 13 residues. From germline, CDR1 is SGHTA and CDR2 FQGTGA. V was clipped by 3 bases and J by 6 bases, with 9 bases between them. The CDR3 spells CASSLDYLNEQFF. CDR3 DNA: TGTGCCAGCAGCTTGGACTATCTCAATGAGCAGTTCTTC.

The CDR3 here is CASSRTRTASEAFF. In nucleotides, the CDR3 is TGTGCCAGCAGCCGCACGAGGACAGCATCTGAAGCTTTCTTT. The V call is TRBV27, the J call TRBJ1-1, with a tentative D call TRBD1 (6 bases). This CDR3 has 14 amino acids. V was clipped by 6 bases and J by 6 bases, with 17 bases between them. The germline V gene encodes CDR1 MNHEY and CDR2 SMNVEV (reference sequence).

The CDR3 reads CASSVGGAGASYEQYF. CDR3 DNA: TGTGCCAGCAGCGTCGGGGGGGCGGGAGCCTCCTACGAGCAGTACTTC. The V call is TRBV9, the J call TRBJ2-7, with 8 bases lining up with TRBD2. The V gene end was trimmed by 2 bases and the J gene end by 0 bases; junction bases not matched to a gene: 7. CDR3 size: 16 residues. Germline CDR1 and CDR2: SGDLS and YYNGEE.

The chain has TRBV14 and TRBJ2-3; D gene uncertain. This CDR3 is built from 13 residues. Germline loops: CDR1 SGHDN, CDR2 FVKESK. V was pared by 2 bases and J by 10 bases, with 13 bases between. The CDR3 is CASSQTSPNPQYF. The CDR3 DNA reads TGTGCCAGCAGCCAAACGTCCCCTAACCCGCAGTATTTT.

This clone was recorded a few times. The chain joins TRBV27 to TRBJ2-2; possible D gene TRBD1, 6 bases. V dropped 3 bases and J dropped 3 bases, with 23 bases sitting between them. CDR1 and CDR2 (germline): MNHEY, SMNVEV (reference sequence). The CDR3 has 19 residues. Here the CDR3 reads CASSFSPDWGTGHTGELFF. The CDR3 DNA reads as TGTGCCAGCAGTTTTAGCCCGGACTGGGGTACAGGGCACACCGGGGAGCTGTTTTTT.

The CDR3 loop reads CASSTWGGREQYEQYF. In DNA, the CDR3 is TGTGCCAGCAGCACCTGGGGGGGCAGGGAGCAATACGAGCAGTACTTC. The V gene is TRBV7-2, the J gene TRBJ2-7; D is perhaps TRBD2 (7 bases). The CDR3 consists of 16 residues. The V end lost 5 bases, the J end lost 4 bases, and 21 bases lay between the germline ends. Per the germline V gene, CDR1 is SGHTA and CDR2 is FQGNSA.

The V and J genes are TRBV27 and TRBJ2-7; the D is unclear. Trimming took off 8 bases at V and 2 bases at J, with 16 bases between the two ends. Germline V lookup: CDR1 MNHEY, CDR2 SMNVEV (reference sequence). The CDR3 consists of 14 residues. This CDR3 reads CASGSSVPAYEQYF. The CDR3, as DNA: TGTGCCAGCGGTTCGTCTGTCCCTGCCTACGAGCAGTACTTC.

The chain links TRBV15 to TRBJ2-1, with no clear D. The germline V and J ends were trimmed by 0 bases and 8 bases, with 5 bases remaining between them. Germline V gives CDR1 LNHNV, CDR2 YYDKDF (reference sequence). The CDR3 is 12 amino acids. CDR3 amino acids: CATSRDVDEQFF. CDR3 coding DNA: TGTGCCACCAGCAGAGATGTCGATGAGCAGTTCTTC.

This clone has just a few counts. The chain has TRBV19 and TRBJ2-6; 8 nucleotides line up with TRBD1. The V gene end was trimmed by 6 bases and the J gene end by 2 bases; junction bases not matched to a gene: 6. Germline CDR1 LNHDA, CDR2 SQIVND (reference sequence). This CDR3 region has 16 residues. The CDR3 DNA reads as TGTGCCAGTAGAGCCGCAGGGGGCGCTGGGGCCAACGTCCTGACTTTC. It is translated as CASRAAGGAGANVLTF.

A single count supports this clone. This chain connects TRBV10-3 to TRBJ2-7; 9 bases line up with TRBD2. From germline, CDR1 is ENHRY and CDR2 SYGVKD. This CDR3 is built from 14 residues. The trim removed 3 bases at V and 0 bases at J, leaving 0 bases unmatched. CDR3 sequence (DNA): TGTGCCATCAGTGAACTAGCGGGCTCCTACGAGCAGTACTTC. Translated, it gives CAISELAGSYEQYF.

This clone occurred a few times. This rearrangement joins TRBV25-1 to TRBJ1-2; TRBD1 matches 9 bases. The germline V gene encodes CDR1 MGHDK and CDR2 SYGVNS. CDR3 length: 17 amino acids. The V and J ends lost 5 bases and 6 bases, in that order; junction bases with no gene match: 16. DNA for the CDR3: TGTGCCAGCAGTCCTCCGGGACAGGGAGCCCTCGTGGATGGCTACACCTTC. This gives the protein CASSPPGQGALVDGYTF.